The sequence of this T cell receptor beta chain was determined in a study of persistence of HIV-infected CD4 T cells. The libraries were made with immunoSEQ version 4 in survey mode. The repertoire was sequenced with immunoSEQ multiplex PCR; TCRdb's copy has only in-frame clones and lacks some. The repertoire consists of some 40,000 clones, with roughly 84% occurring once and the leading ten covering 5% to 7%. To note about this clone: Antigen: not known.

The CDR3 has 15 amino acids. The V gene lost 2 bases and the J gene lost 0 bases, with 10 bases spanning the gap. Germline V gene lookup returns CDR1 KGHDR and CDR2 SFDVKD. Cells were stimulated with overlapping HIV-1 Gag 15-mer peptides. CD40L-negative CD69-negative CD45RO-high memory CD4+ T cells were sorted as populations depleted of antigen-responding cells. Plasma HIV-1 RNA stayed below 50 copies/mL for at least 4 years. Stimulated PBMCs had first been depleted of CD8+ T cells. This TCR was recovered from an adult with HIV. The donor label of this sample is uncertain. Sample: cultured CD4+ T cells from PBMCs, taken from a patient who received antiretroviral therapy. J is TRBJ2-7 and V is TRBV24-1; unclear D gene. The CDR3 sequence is CATSDSRMLSYEQYF. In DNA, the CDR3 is TGTGCCACCAGTGATTCCCGGATGCTCTCCTACGAGCAGTACTTC.